This T cell receptor (beta chain) stems from a study of cytomegalovirus exposure and HLA in healthy donors. Across the study: Membership in the Caucasian-associated ancestry cluster was found for about 80% of around 380 genotyped donors.

Only a few counts were recorded for this clone. The antigen is unknown. V gave up 6 bases and J gave up 6 bases; unmatched junction bases: 3. The germline gives CDR1 SGHNT, CDR2 YYREEE (reference sequence). The CDR3 is 14 residues long. Primers: 60 Vbeta forward and 13 Jbeta reverse. The protocol was immunoSEQ multiplex PCR, while the TCRdb copy is restricted to in-frame clones and leaves out a portion. Of roughly 120,000 clones listed, approximately 9.4% are singletons. General observations from the study: For TCR beta chains, V- and J-gene trimming was later linked to a missense DCLRE1C variant. By HLA locus, TCR association rates varied in a later analysis, with DRB1 showing the most and HLA-C the fewest. What was likely a sequencing artifact was a cluster of highly shared sequence variants.

The V and J genes are TRBV5-4 and TRBJ2-2; 12 nucleotides agree with TRBD2. The sequencing sample was made of PBMCs. The TCR originated in a young man in good health and CMV-seronegative. CDR3 nucleotide sequence: TGTGCCAGCAACCTAGCGGGAGGGCCCGGGGAGCTGTTTTTT. This gives the protein CASNLAGGPGELFF. Drawing the rest from reference TRBV5-4 and TRBJ2-2, the complete variable domain is ETGVTQSPTHLIKTRGQQVTLRCSSQSGHNTVSWYQQALGQGPQFIFQYYREEENGRGNFPPRFSGLQFPNYSSELNVNALELDDSALYLCASNLAGGPGELFFGEGSRLTVL.